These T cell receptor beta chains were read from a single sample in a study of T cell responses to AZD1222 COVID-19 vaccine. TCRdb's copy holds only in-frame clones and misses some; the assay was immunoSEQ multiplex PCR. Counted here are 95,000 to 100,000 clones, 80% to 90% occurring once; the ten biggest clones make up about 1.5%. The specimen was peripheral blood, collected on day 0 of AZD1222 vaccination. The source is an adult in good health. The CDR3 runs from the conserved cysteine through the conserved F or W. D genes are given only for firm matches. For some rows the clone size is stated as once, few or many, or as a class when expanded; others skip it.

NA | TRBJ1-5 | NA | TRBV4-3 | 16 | TGCGCCAGCAGCCAAGACTCAGGGAGTAGCAATCAGCCCCAGCATTTT | CASSQDSGSSNQPQHF
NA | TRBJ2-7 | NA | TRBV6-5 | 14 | TGTGCCAGCAGAACCGACAGCGCTACCTACGAGCAGTACTTC | CASRTDSATYEQYF
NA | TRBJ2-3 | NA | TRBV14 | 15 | TGTGCCAGCAGCCAATCGACACCTTGGACAGATACGCAGTATTTT | CASSQSTPWTDTQYF
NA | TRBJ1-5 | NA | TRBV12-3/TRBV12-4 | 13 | TGTGCCAGCAGTTTAATTAGCAATCAGCCCCAGCATTTT | CASSLISNQPQHF
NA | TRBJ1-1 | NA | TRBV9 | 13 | TGTGCCAGCAGCGTAGAGGTCGACCAGCGAGCTTTCTTT | CASSVEVDQRAFF
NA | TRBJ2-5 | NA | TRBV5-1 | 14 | TGCGCCAGCAGCTTGGGACAGCACCAAGAGACCCAGTACTTC | CASSLGQHQETQYF
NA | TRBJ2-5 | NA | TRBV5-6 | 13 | TGTGCCAGCAGCTTGGTTCAGCAAGAGACCCAGTACTTC | CASSLVQQETQYF
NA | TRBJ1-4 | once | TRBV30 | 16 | TGTGCCTGGAGCTCCAGCTTTGGTGCAACTAATGAAAAACTGTTTTTT | CAWSSSFGATNEKLFF
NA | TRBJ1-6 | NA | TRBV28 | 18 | TGTGCCAGCAGTTTCGGCGGCACCCTGAGCTCCTATAATTCACCCCTCCACTTT | CASSFGGTLSSYNSPLHF
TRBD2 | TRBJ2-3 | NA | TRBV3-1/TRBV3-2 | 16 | TGTGCCAGCAGCCAAGATTGGACGGGGGGAAGGGATACGCAGTATTTT | CASSQDWTGGRDTQYF
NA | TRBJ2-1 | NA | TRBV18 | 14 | TGTGCCAGCTCACCGGCCAGATCCTACAATGAGCAGTTCTTC | CASSPARSYNEQFF
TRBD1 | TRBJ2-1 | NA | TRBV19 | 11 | TGTGCCAGTAGTCAGACAGGGCAGCAGTTCTTC | CASSQTGQQFF
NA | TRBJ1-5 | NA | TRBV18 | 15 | TGTGCCAGCTCACGCACTGCAGAAATCAATCAGCCCCAGCATTTT | CASSRTAEINQPQHF
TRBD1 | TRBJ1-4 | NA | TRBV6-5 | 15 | TGTGCCAGCGGGGACAGGGAGGCGGGTAATGAAAAACTGTTTTTT | CASGDREAGNEKLFF
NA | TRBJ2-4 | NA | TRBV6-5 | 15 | TGTGCCAGCAGTTACCGGGGAAGTAGCAAAAACATTCAGTACTTC | CASSYRGSSKNIQYF
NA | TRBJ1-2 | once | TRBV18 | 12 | TGTGCCAGCTCCCCACGAACAGGGCACATCACCTTC | CASSPRTGHITF
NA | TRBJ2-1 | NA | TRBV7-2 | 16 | TGTGCCAGCAGCTTAGGGAGGGGGGGCTCCTACAATGAGCAGTTCTTC | CASSLGRGGSYNEQFF
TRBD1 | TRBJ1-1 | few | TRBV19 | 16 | TGTGCCAGTAGTACCATCCCGGGACAGAAGAACACTGAAGCTTTCTTT | CASSTIPGQKNTEAFF
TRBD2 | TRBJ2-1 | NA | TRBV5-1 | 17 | TGCGCCAGCAGCTGGGGGAGTAGCGGGGACTCCTACAATGAGCAGTTCTTC | CASSWGSSGDSYNEQFF
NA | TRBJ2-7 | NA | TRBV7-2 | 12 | TGTGCCAGCAGCCTTACCACCTACGAGCAGTACTTC | CASSLTTYEQYF
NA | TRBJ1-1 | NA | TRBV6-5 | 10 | TGTGCCAGCAGGGCGTCTGAAGCTTTCTTT | CASRASEAFF
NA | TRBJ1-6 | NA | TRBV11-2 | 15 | TGTGCCAGCAGCCCCGTGAGGGGACATAATTCACCCCTCCACTTT | CASSPVRGHNSPLHF
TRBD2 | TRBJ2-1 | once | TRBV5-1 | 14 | TGCGCCAGCAGCCAGCGGGGGCCTCCCAATGAGCAGTTCTTC | CASSQRGPPNEQFF
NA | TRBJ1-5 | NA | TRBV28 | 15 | TGTGCCAGCAGTTTTTACGGGGGTAGCAATCAGCCCCAGCATTTT | CASSFYGGSNQPQHF